The clone carrying this TCR beta chain was found a few times. With V trimmed by 4 bases and J by 5 bases, 9 bases remained unmatched. Germline CDR1 is SGHTS and CDR2 is YDEGEE. CDR3 length equals 16 residues. TCRdb's copy holds only in-frame clones and misses some; the assay was immunoSEQ multiplex PCR. Of hundreds of thousands of clones detected, around 84% appear once; the ten largest clones hold roughly 1.6%. Cohort assignment relied on participant-reported clinical history. Two negative PCRs, clearance, or symptom resolution were required of recovered Cohort 3 donors. The sample originates from a study of blood T cell repertoires in COVID-19. Study-level background: PBMCs, B-cell-depleted T cells, or T cells provided the cDNA or gDNA that made up the material.

The genes are TRBV5-8 and TRBJ2-7; TRBD2 matches 13 bases. The source of this sequence is a woman in her 50s who had recovered from COVID-19. Sample: PBMCs or T cells enriched from blood (not recorded which). This CDR3 reads CASSQLAGGPTDEQYF. CDR3 DNA sequence: TGTGCCAGCAGCCAACTAGCGGGAGGGCCGACGGACGAGCAGTACTTC. Full variable domain (outside the CDR3, taken from reference TRBV5-8 and TRBJ2-7): EAGVTQSPTHLIKTRGQQATLRCSPISGHTSVYWYQQALGLGLQFLLWYDEGEERNRGNFPPRFSGRQFPNYSSELNVNALELEDSALYLCASSQLAGGPTDEQYFGPGTRLTVT.